The rows below give T cell receptor beta chains drawn from one sample of a study of T-cell reconstitution after alpha-beta-depleted transplantation in children. TCRdb fed the PCR reads into MiXCR, producing one record per CDR3 protein. The sample yields fewer than 500,000 distinct CDR3 sequences, 43% seen once. This sample comprised PBMCs, obtained before TCRalphabeta/CD19-depleted stem cell transplant. The origin of the receptors is a girl aged 2-10 years with aplastic anemia, due to receive a stem cell transplant. CDR3s include the opening cysteine and the closing phenylalanine or tryptophan. Expanded clones get a size class; other rows say once, few or many, or leave the size out.

V	size	J	CDR3
TRBV6-4	NA	TRBJ2-1	CASSYSGGFDNEQFF
TRBV6-5	NA	TRBJ2-5	CASSYSMGPETQYF
TRBV5-1	many	TRBJ1-4	CASSLSGQYEKLFF
TRBV20-1	few	TRBJ2-7	CSSTRDRGNEQYF
TRBV7-6	NA	TRBJ2-3	CASSSIAGGTDTQYF
TRBV6-1	once	TRBJ2-6	CASSHRIGASGANVLTF
TRBV27	NA	TRBJ2-1	CASGPPGLVLNEQFF
TRBV28	few	TRBJ1-2	CASSITDYGYTF
TRBV4-3	NA	TRBJ1-1	CASSQETRNTEAFF
TRBV30	NA	TRBJ2-1	CAWGLQLLGDEQFF
TRBV6-5	many	TRBJ2-5	CASSFNRGHRETQYF
TRBV20-1	NA	TRBJ2-3	CSARGASGPTDTQYF
TRBV27	few	TRBJ1-2	CASTAFGVGDYGYTF
TRBV20-1	many	TRBJ2-7	CSALAPSSTYEQYF
TRBV5-6	few	TRBJ2-6	CASSLTGKAGANVLTF
TRBV5-1	NA	TRBJ2-6	CASSKMGSEFSGANVLTF
TRBV28	NA	TRBJ2-3	CASSNIPASGGLTDTQYF
TRBV29-1	many	TRBJ2-1	CSVGQGAGRGYNEQFF
TRBV20-1	NA	TRBJ1-1	CSAPLQGRVTEAFF
TRBV14	NA	TRBJ2-1	CASSQDVEQFF